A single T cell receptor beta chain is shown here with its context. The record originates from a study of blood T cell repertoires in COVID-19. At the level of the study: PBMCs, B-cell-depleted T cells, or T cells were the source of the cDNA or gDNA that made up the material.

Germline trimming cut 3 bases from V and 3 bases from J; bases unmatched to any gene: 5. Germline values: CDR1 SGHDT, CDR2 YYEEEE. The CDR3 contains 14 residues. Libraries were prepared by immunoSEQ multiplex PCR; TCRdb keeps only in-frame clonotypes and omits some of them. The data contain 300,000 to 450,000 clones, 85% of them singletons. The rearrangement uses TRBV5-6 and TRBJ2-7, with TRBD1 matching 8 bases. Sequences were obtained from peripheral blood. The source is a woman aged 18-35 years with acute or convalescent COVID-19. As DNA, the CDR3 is TGTGCCAGCAGCTGGGACAGGTCTCTCTACGAGCAGTACTTC. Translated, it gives CASSWDRSLYEQYF.